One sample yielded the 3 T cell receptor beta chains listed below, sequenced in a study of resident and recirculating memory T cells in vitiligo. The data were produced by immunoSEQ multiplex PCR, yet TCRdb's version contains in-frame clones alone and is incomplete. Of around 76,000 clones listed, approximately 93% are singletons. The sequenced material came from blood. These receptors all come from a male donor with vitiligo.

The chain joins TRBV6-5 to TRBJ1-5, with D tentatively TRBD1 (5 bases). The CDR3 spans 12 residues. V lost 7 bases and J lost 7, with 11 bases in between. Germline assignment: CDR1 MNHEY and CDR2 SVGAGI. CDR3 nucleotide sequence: TGTGCCAGCAAGGGTTCAGGGCAGCCCCAGCATTTT. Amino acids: CASKGSGQPQHF.

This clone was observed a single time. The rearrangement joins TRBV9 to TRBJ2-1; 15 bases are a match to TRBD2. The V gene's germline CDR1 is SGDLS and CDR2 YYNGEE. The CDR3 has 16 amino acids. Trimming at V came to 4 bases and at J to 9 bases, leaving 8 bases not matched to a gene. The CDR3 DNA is TGTGCCAGCAGCCCCGGACTAGCGGGGGGGCTTGGTGAGCAGTTCTTC. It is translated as CASSPGLAGGLGEQFF.

CDR3 DNA: TGCAGCGTCGTCCTATCCCAGGGAAACTATGGCTACACCTTC. Protein: CSVVLSQGNYGYTF. This chain uses TRBV29-1 with TRBJ1-2, with a weak D call TRBD1 (5 bases). CDR1 and CDR2 (germline): SQVTM, ANQGSEA. The V and J ends lost 6 bases and 2 bases respectively, with 16 bases between them. The CDR3 runs to 14 residues.